These 25 T cell receptor beta chains originate from one sample sequenced in a study of cytomegalovirus exposure and HLA in healthy donors. Method: immunoSEQ multiplex PCR; TCRdb's copy keeps in-frame clones and lacks some. This table has about 72,000 clones, roughly 94% appearing once. Material for sequencing was PBMCs. The receptors originated from a woman aged 18-30 years in good health and CMV-seronegative.

A few counts support this clone. The chain employs TRBV18 and TRBJ2-7; a possible D gene is TRBD2 (5 bases). The CDR3 length is 12 residues. The germline V gene encodes CDR1 KGHSH and CDR2 LQKENI. V lost 2 bases and J 6 bases, leaving 8 bases between the germline ends. CDR3 loop: CASSPGSSEQYF. The CDR3 nucleotides read TGTGCCAGCTCACCAGGGAGCTCCGAGCAGTACTTC.

The gene calls are TRBV19 and TRBJ2-1; D is undetermined. Per the germline V gene, CDR1 is LNHDA and CDR2 is SQIVND (reference sequence). With 5 bases removed from V and 8 bases from J, the gap between germline ends came to 13 bases. The CDR3 sequence is 13 residues long. CDR3 bases: TGTGCCAGTAGTTATTCCCCAGTGTATGAGCAGTTCTTC. Amino acids: CASSYSPVYEQFF.

The V call is TRBV28, the J call TRBJ1-5; 7 bases map to TRBD1. V was pared by 3 bases and J by 0 bases, with 2 bases of the junction left unmatched. The CDR3 has 15 amino acids. Germline V gene sequence: CDR1 MDHEN, CDR2 SYDVKM. The CDR3 protein is CASSFGQVSNQPQHF. CDR3 DNA: TGTGCCAGCAGTTTTGGACAGGTTAGCAATCAGCCCCAGCATTTT.

The CDR3 DNA follows: TGCGCCAGCAGTAAGGTAGCGGGGGGCGTTCACGAGCAGTACTTC. This sequence encodes CASSKVAGGVHEQYF. The rearrangement links TRBV4-1 to TRBJ2-7; 10 nucleotides line up with TRBD2. Germline assignment: CDR1 MGHRA and CDR2 YSYEKL. The trim removed 6 bases at V and 5 bases at J, leaving 10 bases unmatched. This CDR3 has 15 residues.

The CDR3 sequence: CASSVGSGTGDYEQYF. DNA for the CDR3: TGTGCCAGCAGCGTAGGGTCCGGGACAGGGGACTACGAGCAGTACTTC. The V and J genes are TRBV9 and TRBJ2-7, with TRBD1 identical over 10 bases. The germline gives CDR1 SGDLS, CDR2 YYNGEE. With 0 bases clipped from V and 3 bases from J, the junction kept 6 bases outside the gene matches. The CDR3 totals 16 residues.

This chain connects TRBV7-8 to TRBJ1-2; 11 bases line up with TRBD1. J gave up 6 bases and V 2 bases, and 14 bases lay outside the gene matches. Germline lookup yields CDR1 SGHVS and CDR2 FQNEAQ. The CDR3 extends over 18 amino acids. The CDR3: CASSLWGGRTGGFDGYTF. The CDR3 DNA sequence: TGTGCCAGCAGCTTATGGGGGGGTCGGACAGGGGGCTTTGATGGCTACACCTTC.

The chain joins TRBV4-3 to TRBJ2-7; 10 bases match TRBD1. Trimming cost V 2 bases and J 3 bases; bases outside gene matches: 22. The germline CDR1 and CDR2 sequences are LGHNA and YSLEER. This CDR3 has 21 residues. The CDR3 spells CASSQQITGTGALGWVYEQYF. The CDR3 DNA is TGCGCCAGCAGCCAACAGATAACCGGGACAGGGGCTCTCGGGTGGGTCTACGAGCAGTACTTC.

V is TRBV28 and J is TRBJ1-2, with D possibly being TRBD1 (5 bases). The CDR3 spans 12 residues. CDR1 is MDHEN, CDR2 SYDVKM, per germline. V lost 5 bases to trimming and J lost 8 bases, with 12 bases between them. The CDR3 bases are TGTGCCAGCAGTCCCAGGGAACACGGCTACACCTTC. Encoded protein: CASSPREHGYTF.

V is TRBV18 and J is TRBJ1-4, with D perhaps matching TRBD1 (5 bases). The germline V gene has CDR1 KGHSH and CDR2 LQKENI. The ends were cut back, 2 bases at V and 6 bases at J, with 13 bases in the middle. There are 15 residues in the CDR3. The CDR3 here is CASSPISGYDEKLFF. CDR3 DNA sequence: TGTGCCAGCTCACCAATTTCAGGGTATGATGAAAAACTGTTTTTT.

The chain has TRBV7-9 and TRBJ1-5; 8 bases line up with TRBD1. The junction had 2 bases not matched to a gene; V was cut back by 6 bases and J by 4 bases. Germline V gene sequence: CDR1 SEHNR, CDR2 FQNEAQ (reference sequence). The CDR3 extends over 13 amino acids. The CDR3 is CASRRDRNQPQHF. The CDR3 bases are TGTGCCAGCAGGAGGGACAGGAATCAGCCCCAGCATTTT.

J is TRBJ2-7 and V is TRBV5-4; D is ambiguous. CDR1 is SGHNT and CDR2 is YYREEE in the germline V gene (reference sequence). V lost 0 bases to trimming and J lost 4 bases, with 5 bases between them. CDR3 length: 12 residues. CDR3 nucleotides: TGTGCCAGCAGCTTGGACGGGTACGAGCAGTACTTC. This translates into CASSLDGYEQYF.

The V and J genes are TRBV6-4 and TRBJ2-5, with TRBD2 matching 11 bases. The CDR3 runs 15 residues. Germline assignment: CDR1 MRHNA and CDR2 SNTAGT. Trimming took 3 bases from V and 1 from J; bases not matched to a gene: 1. This CDR3 is CASSETSGAQETQYF. Written as DNA, the CDR3 is TGTGCCAGCAGTGAGACTAGCGGGGCCCAAGAGACCCAGTACTTC.

This chain connects TRBV18 to TRBJ2-2, with TRBD1 matching over 7 bases. Germline V gene lookup returns CDR1 KGHSH and CDR2 LQKENI. V lost 6 bases, J lost 1 base, and 8 bases stayed unmatched. The CDR3 loop spans 16 amino acids. CDR3 protein: CASSPNRGQNTGELFF. The CDR3 DNA sequence: TGTGCCAGCTCCCCTAACAGGGGCCAGAACACCGGGGAGCTGTTTTTT.

The rearrangement joins TRBV5-4 to TRBJ2-1; 7 nucleotides match TRBD2. The CDR3 is 12 amino acids. Trimming cost V 5 bases and J 6 bases; bases outside gene matches: 2. Germline V CDR1 and CDR2: SGHNT, YYREEE (reference sequence). The CDR3 loop is CASRSGANEQFF. Written as DNA, the CDR3 is TGTGCCAGCAGGAGCGGGGCCAATGAGCAGTTCTTC.

Comment on this clone: The germline gene is not matched at one end of the junction; a read error may be the cause. V gene TRBV7-7 combines with J gene TRBJ2-7; TRBD1 might be the D (5 bases). Germline V CDR1 and CDR2: SSHAT, FNYEAQ (reference sequence). The CDR3 is 13 residues long. CDR3 coding DNA: TGTGCTAGCAGCTTAGATTATGGGGCCGAGCAGTACTTC. Its translation is CASSLDYGAEQYF.

The chain employs TRBV7-6 and TRBJ2-1; D not certain. This CDR3 contains 16 residues. V was trimmed by 4 bases and J by 0 bases, leaving 13 bases between them. Germline V lookup: CDR1 SGHVS, CDR2 FNYEAQ. CDR3 amino acids: CASSSPLRSSYNEQFF. Here the CDR3 DNA reads TGTGCCAGCAGCTCACCCCTGCGAAGCTCCTACAATGAGCAGTTCTTC.

This clone was detected only a few times. In nucleotides, the CDR3 is TGTGCCATCAGTGAGTTCCAGGGAGGTGGCTACACCTTC. Amino acids: CAISEFQGGGYTF. The chain joins TRBV10-3 to TRBJ1-2; maybe TRBD1 (5 bases). Germline CDR1 reads ENHRY; CDR2 reads SYGVKD. The V end lost 1 base, the J end lost 7 bases, and 10 bases lay between the germline ends. The CDR3 has 13 amino acids.

This chain links TRBV27 with TRBJ2-7; a possible D gene is TRBD1 (5 bases). The CDR3 sequence is 11 residues long. Trimming took off 6 bases at V and 5 bases at J, with 8 bases between the two ends. The germline V gene encodes CDR1 MNHEY and CDR2 SMNVEV (reference sequence). This CDR3 reads CASRWGNEQYF. The CDR3, as DNA: TGTGCCAGCAGATGGGGCAACGAGCAGTACTTC.

This chain connects TRBV27 to TRBJ2-3, with 14 nucleotides matching TRBD2. The CDR3 runs 15 residues. V lost 8 bases to trimming and J lost 3 bases; unmatched junction nucleotides: 4. Germline CDR1 and CDR2: MNHEY and SMNVEV (reference sequence). CDR3 sequence: CASGLAGGVTDTQYF. CDR3 coding DNA: TGTGCCAGCGGACTAGCGGGGGGTGTAACAGATACGCAGTATTTT.

V gene TRBV27 combines with J gene TRBJ1-1, with no clear D. CDR1 MNHEY and CDR2 SMNVEV come from the germline V gene (reference sequence). There are 14 residues in the CDR3. Trimming took off 6 bases at V and 2 bases at J, with 13 bases between the two ends. Here the CDR3 reads CASRSYRPNTEAFF. In nucleotides, the CDR3 is TGTGCCAGCAGATCATACAGACCAAACACTGAAGCTTTCTTT.

This chain joins TRBV6-1 and TRBJ2-7; 11 bases are shared with TRBD1. Trimming removed 1 base from V and 6 bases from J; junction bases left unmatched: 8. This CDR3 contains 16 residues. Germline CDR1 is MNHNS and CDR2 is SASEGT. CDR3 loop: CASSEVMSGTGGEQYF. The CDR3 DNA sequence: TGTGCCAGCAGTGAAGTTATGTCCGGGACAGGGGGCGAGCAGTACTTC.

The genes are TRBV2 and TRBJ2-1, with TRBD1 matching over 8 bases. V was pared by 0 bases and J by 5 bases, with 3 bases of the junction left unmatched. The CDR3 is 15 residues long. Per germline, CDR1 SNHLY and CDR2 FYNNEI. CDR3 in amino acids: CASSEAWTGHNEQFF. The CDR3 DNA reads TGTGCCAGCAGTGAAGCGTGGACAGGGCACAATGAGCAGTTCTTC.

The chain joins TRBV27 to TRBJ1-6, with a weak D call TRBD1 (6 bases). The CDR3 loop spans 16 amino acids. Trimming removed 0 bases from V and 8 bases from J, with 14 bases in between. The V gene's germline CDR1 is MNHEY and CDR2 SMNVEV (reference sequence). The DNA for the CDR3 is TGTGCCAGCAGTTTATCGCGGGGGGCAGTTTATTCACCCCTCCACTTT. Its protein product is CASSLSRGAVYSPLHF.

This clone was seen just once. This chain links TRBV27 with TRBJ1-2; D might be TRBD1 (6 bases). This CDR3 is built from 13 residues. Germline CDR1 MNHEY, CDR2 SMNVEV (reference sequence). With 5 bases removed from V and 5 bases from J, the gap between germline ends came to 12 bases. As DNA, the CDR3 is TGTGCCAGCAGTCCGCGGGGGCAATATGGCTACACCTTC. Encoded protein: CASSPRGQYGYTF.

This chain uses TRBV13 with TRBJ2-2; 8 bases agree with TRBD1. CDR3 size: 13 residues. J lost 8 bases, V lost 7 bases, and 6 bases had no gene match. The V gene's germline CDR1 is PRHDT and CDR2 FYEKMQ (reference sequence). DNA for the CDR3: TGTGCCAGCAACTACCAGGGGGCTGGGGAGCTGTTTTTT. It specifies CASNYQGAGELFF.